This entry lists 28 T cell receptor beta chains sequenced from one sample in a study of cytomegalovirus exposure and HLA in healthy donors. PCR primers comprised 60 Vbeta and 13 Jbeta primers. TCRdb's table, derived via immunoSEQ multiplex PCR, lists solely in-frame clones and lacks some. The table lists roughly 120,000 clones, 55% to 65% of them singletons. The sequencing sample was made of PBMCs. Receptors originate from a woman in her thirties or forties in good health and CMV-seropositive.

This clone was seen a few times. The chain recombines TRBV21-1 with TRBJ2-6; the table's D gene call, TRBD1, was not cross checked with the DNA. TRBV21-1 is a recognized pseudogene. The CDR3 runs to 20 residues. The CDR3 sequence: CASSKFNDRRPSSGANVLTF. The DNA of the CDR3 is TGTGCCAGCAGCAAATTTAACGACAGGCGCCCCAGCTCTGGGGCCAACGTCCTGACTTTC.

The chain has TRBV14 and TRBJ1-2, with TRBD1 as a possible D gene (5 bases). Germline CDR1 SGHDN, CDR2 FVKESK. The CDR3 sequence is 16 residues long. V lost 2 bases to trimming and J lost 6 bases, with 19 bases between them. DNA for the CDR3: TGTGCCAGCAGCCAACTATCAATGATGCAGGGCGATGGCTACACCTTC. Translating gives CASSQLSMMQGDGYTF.

The chain links TRBV7-2 to TRBJ1-2; 7 nucleotides align to TRBD1. This CDR3 has 16 residues. V shed 2 bases, J shed 0 bases, and the junction held 6 bases outside the gene matches. CDR1 SGHTA and CDR2 FQGNSA come from the germline V gene. CDR3: CASSLSSGQTNYGYTF. The CDR3 DNA reads TGTGCCAGCAGCTTATCTTCGGGACAGACTAACTATGGCTACACCTTC.

The genes are TRBV5-4 and TRBJ1-1; a possible D gene is TRBD1 (5 bases). CDR1 is SGHNT, CDR2 YYREEE, per germline (reference sequence). With 4 bases removed from V and 4 bases from J, the gap between germline ends came to 20 bases. The CDR3 covers 16 residues. CDR3 loop: CASSRGVGGSGTEAFF. For the CDR3, the DNA is TGTGCCAGCAGCCGGGGGGTCGGGGGGTCGGGCACTGAAGCTTTCTTT. Variable domain in full (rest from reference TRBV5-4 and TRBJ1-1): ETGVTQSPTHLIKTRGQQVTLRCSSQSGHNTVSWYQQALGQGPQFIFQYYREEENGRGNFPPRFSGLQFPNYSSELNVNALELDDSALYLCASSRGVGGSGTEAFFGQGTRLTVV.

This clone was detected only once. The chain carries TRBV9 and TRBJ2-5, with a possible D match to TRBD1 (5 bases). The germline gives CDR1 SGDLS, CDR2 YYNGEE. This CDR3 has 14 amino acids. V was shortened by 3 bases and J by 1 base, with 10 bases between the two germline ends. CDR3 sequence (DNA): TGTGCCAGCAGCGGTAGACAGTCCCAAGAGACCCAGTACTTC. Translation gives CASSGRQSQETQYF.

The CDR3 spells CASMREETQYF. CDR3 in DNA: TGTGCCAGCATGAGAGAAGAGACCCAGTACTTC. The chain uses TRBV6-6 and TRBJ2-5; D gene ambiguous. Trimming cost V 7 bases and J 3 bases, with 6 bases left between them. There are 11 residues in the CDR3. The germline CDR1 and CDR2 sequences are MNHNY and SVGAGI (reference sequence).

The V call is TRBV4-2, the J call TRBJ1-2; 9 bases line up with TRBD1. With V trimmed by 0 bases and J by 5 bases, 4 bases remained unmatched. CDR3 length equals 15 residues. CDR1 is LGHNA and CDR2 is YNFKEQ in the germline V gene. The CDR3 nucleotides read TGTGCCAGCAGCCAAGAGACAGGGGGAATATATGGCTACACCTTC. It codes for CASSQETGGIYGYTF.

The chain combines TRBV25-1 with TRBJ1-4; D may be TRBD1 (6 bases). Germline V lookup: CDR1 MGHDK, CDR2 SYGVNS. V lost 8 bases to trimming and J lost 7 bases, with 14 bases between them. The CDR3 is 13 residues long. CDR3 nucleotide sequence: TGTGCCAGCCAGGGTAGGGGGAGTGAAAAACTGTTTTTT. Protein: CASQGRGSEKLFF.

This rearrangement joins TRBV7-2 to TRBJ2-3; 14 bases align to TRBD2. Germline V gives CDR1 SGHTA, CDR2 FQGNSA. J lost 4 bases, V lost 5 bases, and 8 bases had no gene match. The length of the CDR3 is 17 residues. CDR3 sequence: CASSPRLAGGPSDTQYF. In DNA, the CDR3 is TGTGCCAGCAGCCCGAGACTAGCGGGAGGGCCGTCAGATACGCAGTATTTT.

This chain uses TRBV6-5 with TRBJ2-2, with TRBD2 identical over 8 bases. V dropped 4 bases and J dropped 5; count of bases not matched to a gene: 9. Germline V gene data show CDR1 as MNHEY and CDR2 as SVGAGI. This CDR3 is 16 amino acids long. The CDR3: CASSSPTSGDTGELFF. DNA for the CDR3: TGTGCCAGCAGTTCCCCTACTAGCGGAGATACCGGGGAGCTGTTTTTT.

V and J are TRBV5-1 and TRBJ2-1, with TRBD2 identical over 7 bases. Germline loops: CDR1 SGHRS, CDR2 YFSETQ. The CDR3 extends over 14 amino acids. With V trimmed by 7 bases and J by 6 bases, 10 bases remained unmatched. The CDR3 here is CASPWGGVGNEQFF. The CDR3 region has the DNA TGCGCCAGCCCCTGGGGGGGAGTAGGCAATGAGCAGTTCTTC.

In this sample, this clone turned up a few times. The gene calls are TRBV11-2 and TRBJ2-3; perhaps TRBD2 as D (5 bases). The CDR3 extends over 17 amino acids. CDR1 is SGHAT and CDR2 is FQNNGV in the germline V gene. V gave up 0 bases and J gave up 3 bases, with 16 bases separating them. CDR3 in amino acids: CASSLDLTTLSTDTQYF. CDR3 nucleotides: TGTGCCAGCAGCTTAGATTTGACTACTCTATCGACAGATACGCAGTATTTT.

This sequence joins TRBV6-5 and TRBJ2-1, with 7 bases fitting TRBD2. V lost 6 bases, J lost 7 bases, and 12 bases stayed unmatched. The CDR3 totals 15 residues. Germline V gives CDR1 MNHEY, CDR2 SVGAGI. The CDR3: CASRFSGPFGNEQFF. The CDR3 coding sequence is TGTGCCAGCAGATTTAGCGGGCCCTTTGGGAATGAGCAGTTCTTC.

This clone was seen a handful of times. The V and J genes are TRBV29-1 and TRBJ1-2; tentative D call: TRBD1 (6 bases). Germline values: CDR1 SQVTM, CDR2 ANQGSEA. V was pared by 3 bases and J by 8 bases, with 25 bases between. The CDR3 covers 16 residues. CDR3 coding DNA: TGCAGCGTTGATCTATTCCCGGGGGGCGGGACGGGGGGCTACACCTTC. Its protein product is CSVDLFPGGGTGGYTF.

The CDR3 nucleotides are TGTGCCAGCGAAAGGACCAGCGGGAGCTCCTACAATGAGCAGTTCTTC. Its protein product is CASERTSGSSYNEQFF. V usage is TRBV28 and J usage is TRBJ2-1; 8 bases agree with TRBD2. V was pared by 8 bases and J by 0 bases, with 9 bases of the junction left unmatched. This CDR3 has 16 residues. Per the germline V gene, CDR1 is MDHEN and CDR2 is SYDVKM.

The chain has TRBV9 and TRBJ2-1, with TRBD2 identical over 7 bases. V gave up 3 bases and J gave up 0 bases; unmatched junction bases: 6. The CDR3 runs 16 residues. Germline V lookup: CDR1 SGDLS, CDR2 YYNGEE. For the CDR3, the DNA is TGTGCCAGCAGCGGCCCGGGCGGGGGCTCCTACAATGAGCAGTTCTTC. This gives the protein CASSGPGGGSYNEQFF.

This clone was seen only a few times. V and J are TRBV19 and TRBJ1-1; maybe TRBD1 (6 bases). The CDR3 contains 14 residues. Trimming took off 5 bases at V and 0 bases at J, with 10 bases between the two ends. From germline, CDR1 is LNHDA and CDR2 SQIVND (reference sequence). CDR3 DNA sequence: TGTGCCAGTAGTTTCCCAGGGGTGAACACTGAAGCTTTCTTT. This sequence encodes CASSFPGVNTEAFF. Based on the CDR3 plus reference TRBV19 and TRBJ1-1, the full variable domain is DGGITQSPKYLFRKEGQNVTLSCEQNLNHDAMYWYRQDPGQGLRLIYYSQIVNDFQKGDIAEGYSVSREKKESFPLTVTSAQKNPTAFYLCASSFPGVNTEAFFGQGTRLTVV.

The chain has TRBV5-1 and TRBJ2-2, with D perhaps TRBD2 (6 bases). CDR3 length: 14 residues. The germline V gene has CDR1 SGHRS and CDR2 YFSETQ. Between the trimmed V and J ends, which lost 7 bases and 2 bases, there was a span of 12 bases. CDR3 DNA: TGCGCCAGCGGGGCCGGGAGAAACACCGGGGAGCTGTTTTTT. As protein: CASGAGRNTGELFF. Variable domain in full (rest from reference TRBV5-1 and TRBJ2-2): KAGVTQTPRYLIKTRGQQVTLSCSPISGHRSVSWYQQTPGQGLQFLFEYFSETQRNKGNFPGRFSGRQFSNSRSEMNVSTLELGDSALYLCASGAGRNTGELFFGEGSRLTVL.

Here the CDR3 DNA reads TGTGCCAGCAGCCCAACATCGGGCACCGGGGAGCTGTTTTTT. This gives the protein CASSPTSGTGELFF. J is TRBJ2-2 and V is TRBV7-2, with D unclear. Germline V gives CDR1 SGHTA, CDR2 FQGNSA. There are 14 residues in the CDR3. Trimming cost V 5 bases and J 4 bases, with 11 bases left between them.

The rearrangement joins TRBV2 to TRBJ1-2; a weak D match, TRBD1 (5 bases). The germline V gene encodes CDR1 SNHLY and CDR2 FYNNEI. This CDR3 contains 14 residues. Deletions cut 4 bases from V and 8 bases from J, with 17 bases between. The CDR3: CASSVSGELVGYTF. CDR3 bases: TGTGCCAGCAGTGTCTCGGGGGAATTAGTCGGCTACACCTTC.

This clone was recorded a few times. The chain employs TRBV9 and TRBJ1-6; 10 bases are shared with TRBD1. After removal of 0 bases from V and 10 bases from J, the junction contained 4 bases not matched to a gene. The CDR3 extends over 15 amino acids. Per the germline V gene, CDR1 is SGDLS and CDR2 is YYNGEE. CDR3 bases: TGTGCCAGCAGCGTAGAAGGGACAGGGGACTCACCCCTCCACTTT. It yields the protein CASSVEGTGDSPLHF.

V gene TRBV5-4 combines with J gene TRBJ2-6; 7 bases agree with TRBD2. The germline CDR1 and CDR2 sequences are SGHNT and YYREEE (reference sequence). V dropped 5 bases and J dropped 0; count of bases not matched to a gene: 11. The CDR3 has 18 residues. In nucleotides, the CDR3 is TGTGCCAGCAGTCAAAAGCGGGACTCTACCTCTGGGGCCAACGTCCTGACTTTC. This translates into CASSQKRDSTSGANVLTF.

The chain uses TRBV28 and TRBJ2-5; no clear D gene. The CDR3 spans 13 residues. Trimming removed 3 bases at V and 1 base at J, with 6 bases between. CDR1 is MDHEN, CDR2 SYDVKM, per germline. The DNA of the CDR3 is TGTGCCAGCAGTTTCAGGTTCCAAGAGACCCAGTACTTC. It codes for CASSFRFQETQYF.

The chain links TRBV7-6 to TRBJ2-1; 10 bases are shared with TRBD2. Germline V CDR1 and CDR2: SGHVS, FNYEAQ. After removal of 3 bases from V and 7 bases from J, the junction contained 12 bases not matched to a gene. This CDR3 has 17 residues. CDR3 DNA sequence: TGTGCCAGCAGCTTGAGTGGGGCTAGCGGGAGACCGAATGAGCAGTTCTTC. This sequence encodes CASSLSGASGRPNEQFF.

This clone was seen a few times. This chain joins TRBV7-9 and TRBJ1-4, with 8 bases fitting TRBD1. Per the germline V gene, CDR1 is SEHNR and CDR2 is FQNEAQ (reference sequence). With V trimmed by 5 bases and J by 5 bases, 4 bases remained unmatched. The length of the CDR3 is 14 residues. CDR3 coding DNA: TGTGCCAGCAGCCCGGGACAGGTCAATGAAAAACTGTTTTTT. Its translation is CASSPGQVNEKLFF.

This chain's CDR3 is CASSFMSLNTGELFF. The CDR3 bases are TGTGCCAGCAGCTTTATGTCTCTGAACACCGGGGAGCTGTTTTTT. The rearrangement joins TRBV11-1 to TRBJ2-2; D gene ambiguous. V was cut by 3 bases and J by 1 base, with 9 bases left in between. This CDR3 region has 15 residues. CDR1 SGHAT and CDR2 FQDESV come from the germline V gene (reference sequence).

The chain couples TRBV6-5 to TRBJ2-5, with 7 bases fitting TRBD2. The germline V gene has CDR1 MNHEY and CDR2 SVGAGI. The V and J ends lost 7 bases and 5 bases, in that order; junction bases with no gene match: 7. The CDR3 has 13 amino acids. CDR3 loop: CASMAGVWETQYF. CDR3 nucleotides: TGTGCCAGCATGGCGGGAGTTTGGGAGACCCAGTACTTC.

The chain joins TRBV7-2 to TRBJ1-2; D may be TRBD1 (5 bases). CDR3 size: 13 residues. V lost 1 base and J lost 6, with 9 bases in between. Germline V CDR1 and CDR2: SGHTA, FQGNSA. The CDR3: CASSLVKGDGYTF. The CDR3 DNA is TGTGCCAGCAGCTTAGTAAAAGGGGATGGCTACACCTTC. Variable domain in full (rest from reference TRBV7-2 and TRBJ1-2): GAGVSQSPSNKVTEKGKDVELRCDPISGHTALYWYRQSLGQGLEFLIYFQGNSAPDKSGLPSDRFSAERTGGSVSTLTIQRTQQEDSAVYLCASSLVKGDGYTFGSGTRLTVV.